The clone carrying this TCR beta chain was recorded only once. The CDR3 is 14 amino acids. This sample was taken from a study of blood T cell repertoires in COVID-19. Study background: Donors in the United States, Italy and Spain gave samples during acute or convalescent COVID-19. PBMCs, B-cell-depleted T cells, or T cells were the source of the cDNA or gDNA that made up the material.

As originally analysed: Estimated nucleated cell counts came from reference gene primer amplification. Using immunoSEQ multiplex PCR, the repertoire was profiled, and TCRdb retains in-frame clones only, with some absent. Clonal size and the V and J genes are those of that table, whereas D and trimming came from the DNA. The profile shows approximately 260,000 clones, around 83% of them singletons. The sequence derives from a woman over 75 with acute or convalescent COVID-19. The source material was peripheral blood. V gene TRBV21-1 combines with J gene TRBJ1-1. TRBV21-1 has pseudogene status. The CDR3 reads CASSEGGGGTEAFF. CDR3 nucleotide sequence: TGTGCCAGCAGCGAGGGAGGGGGGGGAACTGAAGCTTTCTTT.